Listed here are 30 T cell receptor beta chains from one sample, sequenced in a study of blood T cell repertoires in COVID-19. Profiling relied on immunoSEQ multiplex PCR, and the TCRdb table lists in-frame clones only, not all of them. This sample has 210,000 or so clones, with about 84% found just once. Sequenced input: PBMCs or T cells enriched from blood (not recorded which). The receptors here all came from a man between 60 and 75 years old who had recovered from COVID-19.

The chain carries TRBV7-2 and TRBJ1-1, with TRBD1 matching over 9 bases. V was clipped by 7 bases and J by 2 bases; unmatched bases: 8. The CDR3 loop spans 15 amino acids. The germline gives CDR1 SGHTA, CDR2 FQGNSA. Here the CDR3 reads CASNQDRGTNTEAFF. CDR3 DNA: TGTGCCAGCAACCAGGACAGGGGTACAAACACTGAAGCTTTCTTT.

This chain joins TRBV12-1 and TRBJ1-3; TRBD1 is taken as the D call from the table, unchecked against the DNA. TRBV12-1 represents a pseudogene. This CDR3 region has 17 residues. CDR3 amino acids: CASSFHGTGGNRNTIYF. The CDR3 DNA reads TGTGCCAGCAGCTTCCATGGGACAGGGGGCAACAGAAACACCATATATTTT.

This chain joins TRBV7-9 and TRBJ1-4; D gene unclear. V shed 5 bases and J shed 3 bases, with 10 bases lying between them. From germline, CDR1 is SEHNR and CDR2 FQNEAQ (reference sequence). This CDR3 region has 14 residues. The CDR3 is CASSREVANEKLFF. CDR3 DNA sequence: TGTGCCAGCAGCCGAGAGGTAGCTAATGAAAAACTGTTTTTT.

The chain couples TRBV24-1 to TRBJ1-1; 8 positions agree with TRBD1. Germline CDR1 reads KGHDR; CDR2 reads SFDVKD. CDR3 length: 20 amino acids. The ends lost 0 bases at V and 4 bases at J; junction bases unmatched: 18. CDR3 residues: CATSDLPYRTGMLGVTEAFF. In DNA form, the CDR3 reads TGTGCCACCAGTGATTTGCCATATCGGACAGGGATGTTAGGGGTCACTGAAGCTTTCTTT.

The genes are TRBV29-1 and TRBJ1-1; 7 nucleotides agree with TRBD1. Per the germline V gene, CDR1 is SQVTM and CDR2 is ANQGSEA. V lost 6 bases to trimming and J lost 1 base; unmatched junction nucleotides: 2. The CDR3 length is 12 residues. DNA for the CDR3: TGCAGCGTGGACAGGAGGAACACTGAAGCTTTCTTT. This gives the protein CSVDRRNTEAFF.

The chain combines TRBV6-5 with TRBJ1-5; 7 bases are shared with TRBD1. This CDR3 spans 14 amino acids. CDR1 and CDR2 from the germline V gene are MNHEY and SVGAGI. The ends lost 5 bases at V and 6 bases at J; junction bases unmatched: 7. Here the CDR3 reads CASSQRQGGQPQHF. The DNA of the CDR3 is TGTGCCAGCAGTCAAAGACAGGGCGGTCAGCCCCAGCATTTT.

V gene TRBV5-1 combines with J gene TRBJ2-3; D is perhaps TRBD1 (6 bases). V dropped 3 bases and J dropped 2 bases, with 13 bases sitting between them. Germline-derived CDR1 and CDR2 are SGHRS and YFSETQ. The CDR3 is 15 amino acids. This chain's CDR3 is CASSSQGIFTDTQYF. The DNA of the CDR3 is TGCGCCAGCAGCTCCCAGGGGATATTCACAGATACGCAGTATTTT.

This clone showed up just once. This chain uses TRBV2 with TRBJ1-4; tentatively, D is TRBD1 (5 bases). There are 15 residues in the CDR3. V was shortened by 0 bases and J by 0 bases, with 5 bases between the two germline ends. Germline CDR1 reads SNHLY; CDR2 reads FYNNEI. CDR3 region: CASSEAGATNEKLFF. Here the CDR3 DNA reads TGTGCCAGCAGTGAAGCAGGGGCAACTAATGAAAAACTGTTTTTT.

Notes on this clone: The junction does not match germline at one end; this may be a read error. The chain combines TRBV18 with TRBJ1-2; possible D gene TRBD1, 6 bases. CDR1 KGHSH and CDR2 LQKENI come from the germline V gene. The CDR3 has 10 amino acids. CDR3 in DNA: TGTGCCAGCTCAAGGACAGTGGCAGCCTTC. It codes for CASSRTVAAF.

The V call is TRBV10-2, the J call TRBJ2-5; 11 bases match TRBD2. CDR1 WSHSY and CDR2 SAAADI come from the germline V gene. After removal of 10 bases from V and 4 bases from J, the junction contained 20 bases not matched to a gene. This CDR3 is 18 amino acids long. The CDR3 nucleotides are TGCGCCACCCTCAAGGGACCCCTAGCGGGGGGCCGGGGAGAGACCCAGTACTTC. Translation: CATLKGPLAGGRGETQYF.

The chain uses TRBV7-2 and TRBJ1-4, with 7 bases lining up with TRBD1. The germline V gene has CDR1 SGHTA and CDR2 FQGNSA. Trimming took 3 bases from V and 5 from J; bases not matched to a gene: 6. The CDR3 is 15 residues long. The CDR3 nucleotides are TGTGCCAGCAGCTTGACGGGACAGTTAAATGAAAAACTGTTTTTT. Protein product: CASSLTGQLNEKLFF.

This chain joins TRBV10-2 and TRBJ2-7, with 12 bases identical to TRBD2. This CDR3 is 16 amino acids long. In germline, CDR1 is WSHSY, CDR2 SAAADI. The V and J ends lost 3 bases and 6 bases, in that order; junction bases with no gene match: 9. The CDR3 here is CASSDLAGGPGSEQYF. The CDR3 bases are TGCGCCAGCAGTGATCTAGCGGGGGGGCCGGGGTCCGAGCAGTACTTC.

The chain recombines TRBV10-3 with TRBJ2-5; no clear D. V lost 4 bases to trimming and J lost 2 bases, with 5 bases between them. This CDR3 comprises 12 residues. Germline V CDR1 and CDR2: ENHRY, SYGVKD. The CDR3 DNA sequence: TGTGCCATCAGTGCCGAGCAAGAGACCCAGTACTTC. Translating gives CAISAEQETQYF.

The rearrangement joins TRBV10-2 to TRBJ2-3, with 8 bases that match TRBD2. Germline CDR1 WSHSY, CDR2 SAAADI. The CDR3 is made up of 14 amino acids. Trimming at V came to 8 bases and at J to 5 bases, leaving 9 bases not matched to a gene. The CDR3 DNA reads TGCGCCAGCCAAACGGGGGGGCCTAGAGATACGCAGTATTTT. This gives the protein CASQTGGPRDTQYF.

The chain links TRBV4-3 to TRBJ1-2; tentative D call: TRBD1 (6 bases). Germline values: CDR1 LGHNA, CDR2 YSLEER. Trimming cost V 1 base and J 2 bases, with 8 bases left between them. This CDR3 is 14 amino acids long. CDR3: CASSQAQGNYGYTF. DNA of the CDR3: TGCGCCAGCAGCCAAGCCCAGGGGAACTATGGCTACACCTTC.

The CDR3 region has the DNA TGTGCCAGCACCGGGTTGGGGGGCACTGAAGCTTTCTTT. It specifies CASTGLGGTEAFF. The genes are TRBV27 and TRBJ1-1, with D possibly being TRBD1 (5 bases). The CDR3 sequence is 13 residues long. V lost 7 bases, J lost 4 bases, and 13 bases lay in between. Germline V CDR1 and CDR2: MNHEY, SMNVEV (reference sequence).

The CDR3 sequence is CASSARAVDTQYF. DNA of the CDR3: TGTGCCAGCAGCGCAAGAGCGGTCGATACGCAGTATTTT. V and J are TRBV7-8 and TRBJ2-3; TRBD2 is a possible D gene (5 bases). The germline V gene has CDR1 SGHVS and CDR2 FQNEAQ. Trimming shortened V by 5 bases and J by 6 bases, and 12 bases separated the two germline ends. The CDR3 extends over 13 amino acids.

The chain joins TRBV5-1 to TRBJ1-1, with D hard to call. CDR3 length: 15 amino acids. V was pared by 1 base and J by 2 bases, with 12 bases between. Looked up from germline, CDR1 is SGHRS and CDR2 is YFSETQ. CDR3 protein: CASSLWVGPNTEAFF. As DNA, the CDR3 is TGCGCCAGCAGCTTGTGGGTGGGCCCTAACACTGAAGCTTTCTTT.

J is TRBJ2-7 and V is TRBV3-1 (or the pseudogene TRBV3-2); a weak D match, TRBD2 (7 bases). CDR3 size: 14 residues. Trimming took 4 bases from V and 3 from J, leaving 13 bases between them. Germline CDR1 and CDR2: LGHDT and YNNKEL (reference sequence). In DNA, the CDR3 is TGTGCCAGCAGCCTGACGCGGGGGCGCTACGAGCAGTACTTC. This encodes CASSLTRGRYEQYF.

This sequence joins TRBV7-9 and TRBJ2-1, with 10 bases that match TRBD2. The ends lost 1 base at V and 10 bases at J; junction bases unmatched: 10. The V gene's germline CDR1 is SEHNR and CDR2 FQNEAQ (reference sequence). The length of the CDR3 is 16 residues. The CDR3: CASSLVSGGAVDEQFF. The CDR3 DNA reads TGTGCCAGCAGCTTAGTCAGCGGGGGGGCCGTCGACGAGCAGTTCTTC.

The V gene is TRBV6-5, the J gene TRBJ1-6; 11 bases fit TRBD1. This CDR3 is 15 amino acids long. V lost 4 bases, J lost 10 bases, and 6 bases stayed unmatched. CDR1 and CDR2 (germline): MNHEY, SVGAGI. CDR3 nucleotide sequence: TGTGCCAGCAGTTGGGACAGGGGGAGGGAGTCACCCCTCCACTTT. It encodes CASSWDRGRESPLHF.

This clone was recorded a few times. The gene calls are TRBV3-1 (or the pseudogene TRBV3-2) and TRBJ2-1; D gene uncertain. This CDR3 comprises 15 residues. The V gene lost 0 bases and the J gene lost 0 bases, with 6 bases spanning the gap. CDR1 is LGHDT and CDR2 is YNNKEL in the germline V gene (reference sequence). The CDR3 sequence is CASSQDLVSYNEQFF. CDR3 DNA sequence: TGTGCCAGCAGCCAAGATCTAGTCTCCTACAATGAGCAGTTCTTC.

V is TRBV10-2 and J is TRBJ2-5; 8 nucleotides align to TRBD2. The germline V gene encodes CDR1 WSHSY and CDR2 SAAADI. This CDR3 region has 16 residues. Trimming removed 0 bases from V and 2 bases from J; junction bases left unmatched: 5. CDR3: CASSESKRGPQETQYF. CDR3 DNA sequence: TGCGCCAGCAGTGAGTCCAAGCGGGGGCCGCAAGAGACCCAGTACTTC.

The V and J genes are TRBV10-3 and TRBJ1-5, with a possible D match to TRBD1 (6 bases). CDR3 length equals 13 residues. Germline-derived CDR1 and CDR2 are ENHRY and SYGVKD. Trimming pared 3 bases from V and 5 bases from J, leaving 8 bases between. CDR3 DNA sequence: TGTGCCATCAGTGACAACAGGGATCAGCCCCAGCATTTT. This codes for CAISDNRDQPQHF.

The chain is built from TRBV5-1 and TRBJ1-2, with a weak D call TRBD1 (6 bases). Trimming took off 4 bases at V and 5 bases at J, with 18 bases between the two ends. The CDR3 covers 15 residues. Germline values: CDR1 SGHRS, CDR2 YFSETQ. The CDR3 DNA reads as TGCGCCAGCAGCCCGTGGGCAGGGGCGCCTTATGGCTACACCTTC. Translation gives CASSPWAGAPYGYTF.

The chain uses TRBV5-8 and TRBJ1-6, with a weak D call TRBD1 (5 bases). Deletions cut 6 bases from V and 2 bases from J, with 12 bases between. In germline, CDR1 is SGHTS, CDR2 YDEGEE. This CDR3 has 15 residues. CDR3 coding DNA: TGTGCCAGCACCCCCCCGGGGGCCTATAATTCACCCCTCCACTTT. Translating gives CASTPPGAYNSPLHF.

J is TRBJ1-2 and V is TRBV7-2; 7 bases are a match to TRBD1. CDR1 SGHTA and CDR2 FQGNSA come from the germline V gene. V was pared by 5 bases and J by 4 bases, with 7 bases of the junction left unmatched. This CDR3 has 14 residues. In DNA, the CDR3 is TGTGCCAGCAGCCAAGGACAGGAGGTCTATGGCTACACCTTC. Translation gives CASSQGQEVYGYTF. Based on the CDR3 plus reference TRBV7-2 and TRBJ1-2, the full variable domain is GAGVSQSPSNKVTEKGKDVELRCDPISGHTALYWYRQSLGQGLEFLIYFQGNSAPDKSGLPSDRFSAERTGGSVSTLTIQRTQQEDSAVYLCASSQGQEVYGYTFGSGTRLTVV.

V usage is TRBV11-2 and J usage is TRBJ2-6; D is uncertain. The CDR3 consists of 15 residues. V lost 3 bases and J lost 0, with 6 bases in between. Germline V gene data show CDR1 as SGHAT and CDR2 as FQNNGV. As DNA, the CDR3 is TGTGCCAGCAGCTTCGGTCCCTCTGGGGCCAACGTCCTGACTTTC. It specifies CASSFGPSGANVLTF.

The J gene is TRBJ2-7, the V gene TRBV6-5, with 9 positions matching TRBD1. J lost 1 base, V lost 6 bases, and 4 bases had no gene match. Germline V gene lookup returns CDR1 MNHEY and CDR2 SVGAGI. The CDR3 is made up of 14 amino acids. For the CDR3, the DNA is TGTGCCAGCAGCACGGGACAGGGATCCTACGAGCAGTACTTC. Translating gives CASSTGQGSYEQYF.

This clone was recorded once. The V and J genes are TRBV28 and TRBJ1-2; unclear D gene. Between the trimmed V and J ends, which lost 1 base and 8 bases, there was a span of 14 bases. This CDR3 has 14 amino acids. CDR1 MDHEN and CDR2 SYDVKM come from the germline V gene. The CDR3 protein is CASSLYPGTRGYTF. The CDR3, as DNA: TGTGCCAGCAGTTTATATCCAGGCACGAGAGGCTACACCTTC.